This T cell receptor (beta chain) was recorded in a study of blood T cell repertoires in COVID-19. Study at large: Whether acute or convalescent, the COVID-19 samples came from the United States, Italy and Spain. Sample material is recorded as cDNA or gDNA derived from T cells, B-cell-depleted T cells, or PBMCs.

The CDR3 extends over 14 amino acids. CDR1 and CDR2 (germline): SGHAT, FQNNGV. Those enrolled in Seattle joined during active infection and were followed longitudinally afterward. In the authors' methods: Amplification of reference gene primers provided the estimated nucleated cell counts. Profiled with immunoSEQ multiplex PCR; TCRdb holds only in-frame clones, not every one. V and J calls and clone size are copied from that table; D and trimming were computed from the DNA. The sample records roughly 400,000 clones, over 75% being singletons. The TCR comes from a woman aged 55 to 70 with COVID-19, enrolled during active disease. Sequenced sample: peripheral blood. The V call is TRBV11-2, the J call TRBJ1-6, with D perhaps TRBD1 (5 bases). In DNA form, the CDR3 reads TGTGCTCCTCCTCGTAGGGGCCCCCATTCACCCCTCCACTTT. Translating gives CAPPRRGPHSPLHF.